This record concerns one TCR beta chain sequence. The PCR made use of 60 Vbeta and 13 Jbeta primers. Produced via immunoSEQ multiplex PCR; TCRdb's table is partial and in-frame only. The sample has about 120,000 clones, around 77% seen once; the top ten hold approximately 11%. The data were obtained in a study of cytomegalovirus exposure and HLA in healthy donors. Sequenced sample: PBMCs. The sequence was collected from a man aged 35-49 years in good health and CMV-seropositive.

CDR3 bases: TGTGCCAGCAGCACACCGGGTTACGAGCAGTACTTC. Its protein is CASSTPGYEQYF. V and J are TRBV7-2 and TRBJ2-7; D not certain. Trimming left V 5 bases short and J 4 bases short, with 9 bases between. From germline, CDR1 is SGHTA and CDR2 FQGNSA. The CDR3 contains 12 residues.